These T cell receptor beta chains were read from a single sample in a study of shared clonotypes between healthy human individuals. Only in-frame clones appear in the TCRdb table, and some are missing; sequencing was by immunoSEQ multiplex PCR. Of millions of clones listed, about 95% are singletons. Sequenced input: naive CD8+ T cells sorted from blood. The receptor source for this set is a man aged 18-30 years in good health. Both conserved end residues are part of each CDR3. A D gene is named only where the DNA matches it firmly. Rows give clone size only sometimes, using once, few, many, or a class for an expanded clone.

v_gene: TRBV27
d_gene: TRBD1
abundance: .
j_gene: TRBJ1-1
CDR3nt: TGTGCCACCCAAGAGGCAGGGGGGAACACTGAAGCTTTCTTT
CDR3aa: CATQEAGGNTEAFF

v_gene: TRBV19
d_gene: TRBD2
abundance: once
j_gene: TRBJ2-7
CDR3nt: TGTGCCAGTAGTATAACGACTAGCGGGAGGACTACCGAGCAGTACTTC
CDR3aa: CASSITTSGRTTEQYF

v_gene: TRBV27
d_gene: TRBD2
abundance: .
j_gene: TRBJ2-7
CDR3nt: TGTGCCAGCAGGGGACTAGGTTTCTCCGAGCAGTACTTC
CDR3aa: CASRGLGFSEQYF

v_gene: TRBV5-4
d_gene: .
abundance: .
j_gene: TRBJ2-3
CDR3nt: TGTGCCAGCAGCGATGGGGTCCTCACAGATACGCAGTATTTT
CDR3aa: CASSDGVLTDTQYF

v_gene: TRBV5-4
d_gene: .
abundance: .
j_gene: TRBJ2-7
CDR3nt: TGTGCCAGCAGCTTGGATGCTTCCTACGAGCAGTACTTC
CDR3aa: CASSLDASYEQYF

v_gene: TRBV7-6
d_gene: TRBD2
abundance: .
j_gene: TRBJ2-7
CDR3nt: TGTGCCAGCAGTTCGGGACTAGCGGCCTACGAGCAGTACTTC
CDR3aa: CASSSGLAAYEQYF

v_gene: TRBV19
d_gene: .
abundance: once
j_gene: TRBJ2-7
CDR3nt: TGTGCCAGTAGTCGGACAACCGACTACGAGCAGTACTTC
CDR3aa: CASSRTTDYEQYF

v_gene: TRBV10-3
d_gene: .
abundance: .
j_gene: TRBJ2-7
CDR3nt: TGTGCCATCAGTGAGTCTTCAGGGGACCCTAACGAGCAGTACTTC
CDR3aa: CAISESSGDPNEQYF

v_gene: TRBV7-2
d_gene: TRBD1
abundance: many
j_gene: TRBJ2-7
CDR3nt: TGTGCCAGCAGCTTAGCGGGACAGGGCGCGGTGGAGCAGTACTTC
CDR3aa: CASSLAGQGAVEQYF

v_gene: TRBV5-1
d_gene: .
abundance: .
j_gene: TRBJ2-7
CDR3nt: TGCGCCAGCAGCTTGACCTGGCGCTACGAGCAGTACTTC
CDR3aa: CASSLTWRYEQYF

v_gene: TRBV10-2
d_gene: .
abundance: many
j_gene: TRBJ2-2
CDR3nt: TGCGCCAGCCAACCTACCCGGAGGGGGGCCGACACCGGGGAGCTGTTTTTT
CDR3aa: CASQPTRRGADTGELFF

v_gene: TRBV19
d_gene: TRBD1
abundance: .
j_gene: TRBJ2-3
CDR3nt: TGTGCCAGTAGTACATGGACAGGGGGCACAGATACGCAGTATTTT
CDR3aa: CASSTWTGGTDTQYF

v_gene: TRBV7-9
d_gene: TRBD1
abundance: .
j_gene: TRBJ2-4
CDR3nt: TGTGCCAGCAGCCAACAGGGGACAGAAAACATTCAGTACTTC
CDR3aa: CASSQQGTENIQYF

v_gene: TRBV4-1
d_gene: TRBD1
abundance: .
j_gene: TRBJ2-7
CDR3nt: TGCGCCAGCAGCCAAGCAGGACAGGGGCCCCCCTACGAGCAGTACTTC
CDR3aa: CASSQAGQGPPYEQYF

v_gene: TRBV7-2
d_gene: .
abundance: once
j_gene: TRBJ1-3
CDR3nt: TGTGCCAGCAGCTTCCTAACAGCGGACTCTGGAAACACCATATATTTT
CDR3aa: CASSFLTADSGNTIYF

v_gene: TRBV7-9
d_gene: .
abundance: .
j_gene: TRBJ1-1
CDR3nt: TGTGCCAGCAGCTTCGGACACCAAGAAGCTTTCTTT
CDR3aa: CASSFGHQEAFF

v_gene: TRBV9
d_gene: TRBD1
abundance: once
j_gene: TRBJ2-7
CDR3nt: TGTGCCAGCAGCGACCGACAGGGTTTCAACGAGCAGTACTTC
CDR3aa: CASSDRQGFNEQYF

v_gene: TRBV20-1
d_gene: .
abundance: once
j_gene: TRBJ1-2
CDR3nt: TGCAGTGCCTATGACTTCTATGGCTACACCTTC
CDR3aa: CSAYDFYGYTF

v_gene: TRBV28
d_gene: TRBD1
abundance: .
j_gene: TRBJ2-7
CDR3nt: TGTGCCAGCAGTTTTGGCGGGACAGGAACCTACGAGCAGTACTTC
CDR3aa: CASSFGGTGTYEQYF

v_gene: TRBV27
d_gene: .
abundance: .
j_gene: TRBJ2-7
CDR3nt: TGTGCCAGCAGTTTATCCTTTGTCTACGAGCAGTACTTC
CDR3aa: CASSLSFVYEQYF

v_gene: TRBV4-3
d_gene: TRBD2
abundance: once
j_gene: TRBJ2-7
CDR3nt: TGCGCCAGCAGCTATTCTAGCGGAACCTACGAGCAGTACTTC
CDR3aa: CASSYSSGTYEQYF

v_gene: TRBV21-1
d_gene: .
abundance: .
j_gene: TRBJ1-5
CDR3nt: TGTGCCAGCAGCAAAGGAATTAAGGTATCGGCGAATCAGCCCCAGCATTTT
CDR3aa: CASSKGIKVSANQPQHF

v_gene: TRBV7-6
d_gene: .
abundance: .
j_gene: TRBJ2-7
CDR3nt: TGTGCCAGCAGCTTAGCGTCGGCGACTGGGCTCTCCGAGCAGTACTTC
CDR3aa: CASSLASATGLSEQYF

v_gene: TRBV19
d_gene: .
abundance: .
j_gene: TRBJ2-2
CDR3nt: TGTGCCAGTAGTTACCTGAACACCGGGGAGCTGTTTTTT
CDR3aa: CASSYLNTGELFF

v_gene: TRBV6-8
d_gene: TRBD2
abundance: .
j_gene: TRBJ2-7
CDR3nt: TGTGCCAGCAGTTACTTTGGACTAGCGGGAGGGCCCTACGAGCAGTACTTC
CDR3aa: CASSYFGLAGGPYEQYF

v_gene: TRBV2
d_gene: .
abundance: .
j_gene: TRBJ2-7
CDR3nt: TGTGCCAGCATAGAGGTTCCGTCTGGGGTAGAGCAGTACTTC
CDR3aa: CASIEVPSGVEQYF

v_gene: TRBV4-1
d_gene: TRBD2
abundance: .
j_gene: TRBJ2-7
CDR3nt: TGCGCCAGCAGCCAGAAGGGACTAGCGGGGAGCTCCTACGAGCAGTACTTC
CDR3aa: CASSQKGLAGSSYEQYF

v_gene: TRBV9
d_gene: TRBD1
abundance: .
j_gene: TRBJ1-2
CDR3nt: TGTGCCAGCCTGAGGGGGCTGGGGGCGAACTATGGCTACACCTTC
CDR3aa: CASLRGLGANYGYTF

v_gene: TRBV9
d_gene: .
abundance: once
j_gene: TRBJ2-7
CDR3nt: TGTGCCAGCAGCGGGAGGTCCTACGAGCAGTACTTC
CDR3aa: CASSGRSYEQYF

v_gene: TRBV7-9
d_gene: .
abundance: .
j_gene: TRBJ2-1
CDR3nt: TGTGCCAGCAGCACAAGGACAGAGTCAAATGAGCAGTTCTTC
CDR3aa: CASSTRTESNEQFF

v_gene: TRBV11-2
d_gene: .
abundance: .
j_gene: TRBJ2-2
CDR3nt: TGTGCCAGCACCCCCCGAGGTACCGGGGAGCTGTTTTTT
CDR3aa: CASTPRGTGELFF

v_gene: TRBV7-2
d_gene: .
abundance: .
j_gene: TRBJ2-1
CDR3nt: TGTGCCAGCAGCTTAGCCCTCCACAATGAGCAGTTCTTC
CDR3aa: CASSLALHNEQFF

v_gene: TRBV15
d_gene: .
abundance: .
j_gene: TRBJ2-4
CDR3nt: TGTGCCACCAGCAAATGGATTCAGTACTTC
CDR3aa: CATSKWIQYF

v_gene: TRBV19
d_gene: TRBD2
abundance: .
j_gene: TRBJ2-7
CDR3nt: TGTGCCAGTAGTATGGAAGCGGGAGTCGCCTACGAGCAGTACTTC
CDR3aa: CASSMEAGVAYEQYF

v_gene: TRBV7-9
d_gene: .
abundance: .
j_gene: TRBJ2-5
CDR3nt: TGTGCCAGCAGGGATCCGAGGTCGGAGACCCAGTACTTC
CDR3aa: CASRDPRSETQYF

v_gene: TRBV7-9
d_gene: .
abundance: .
j_gene: TRBJ1-2
CDR3nt: TGTGCCAGCAGCTTAGGGACGGCAGGGAACGGCTACACCTTC
CDR3aa: CASSLGTAGNGYTF

v_gene: TRBV27
d_gene: .
abundance: .
j_gene: TRBJ1-1
CDR3nt: TGTGCCAGCAGTACTACTATGAACACTGAAGCTTTCTTT
CDR3aa: CASSTTMNTEAFF

v_gene: TRBV5-6
d_gene: .
abundance: .
j_gene: TRBJ2-5
CDR3nt: TGTGCCAGCAGCTTGGAGGAGAAGACCCAGTACTTC
CDR3aa: CASSLEEKTQYF

v_gene: TRBV19
d_gene: TRBD1
abundance: .
j_gene: TRBJ2-7
CDR3nt: TGTGCCAGTAGTACCGACAGGGGGCCGTACGAGCAGTACTTC
CDR3aa: CASSTDRGPYEQYF

v_gene: TRBV11-2
d_gene: TRBD1
abundance: .
j_gene: TRBJ1-2
CDR3nt: TGTGCCAGCAGCCTACAGGGGGCGGACTATGGCTACACCTTC
CDR3aa: CASSLQGADYGYTF

v_gene: TRBV11-2
d_gene: TRBD1
abundance: .
j_gene: TRBJ2-1
CDR3nt: TGTGCCAGCAGCTTAGTTCCGGGACAGGGGGCCAACAATGAGCAGTTCTTC
CDR3aa: CASSLVPGQGANNEQFF

v_gene: TRBV6-6
d_gene: .
abundance: once
j_gene: TRBJ1-5
CDR3nt: TGTGCCAGCAGTTACTCGGGGGGATGGCAGCCCCAGCATTTT
CDR3aa: CASSYSGGWQPQHF

v_gene: TRBV9
d_gene: .
abundance: .
j_gene: TRBJ1-1
CDR3nt: TGTGCCAGACAGGGAACGAAGATGAACACTGAAGCTTTCTTT
CDR3aa: CARQGTKMNTEAFF

v_gene: TRBV7-3
d_gene: .
abundance: once
j_gene: TRBJ2-3
CDR3nt: TGTGCCAGCAGCCTCCTTTCAGCCGTCTTCCCAGATACGCAGTATTTT
CDR3aa: CASSLLSAVFPDTQYF

v_gene: TRBV9
d_gene: .
abundance: .
j_gene: TRBJ2-7
CDR3nt: TGTGCCAGCAGCGTTAGCCCGGACCCGATCTACGAGCAGTACTTC
CDR3aa: CASSVSPDPIYEQYF

v_gene: TRBV28
d_gene: TRBD1
abundance: .
j_gene: TRBJ1-1
CDR3nt: TGTGCCAGCAGTTTGACAGGGATCGGCACTGAAGCTTTCTTT
CDR3aa: CASSLTGIGTEAFF

v_gene: TRBV27
d_gene: .
abundance: .
j_gene: TRBJ1-6
CDR3nt: TGTGCCACCCGCCTGGGGGGCCCGAATAATTCACCCCTCCACTTT
CDR3aa: CATRLGGPNNSPLHF

v_gene: TRBV4-1
d_gene: .
abundance: .
j_gene: TRBJ2-7
CDR3nt: TGCGCCAGCAGCCTGCATGAGCGTTCTTCCTACGAGCAGTACTTC
CDR3aa: CASSLHERSSYEQYF

v_gene: TRBV7-9
d_gene: .
abundance: .
j_gene: TRBJ1-6
CDR3nt: TGTGCCAGCAGCTTAGACGGTTCACCCCTCCACTTT
CDR3aa: CASSLDGSPLHF

v_gene: TRBV6-5
d_gene: .
abundance: .
j_gene: TRBJ1-2
CDR3nt: TGTGCCAGCAGTTCCGACAGCCCAAACTATGGCTACACCTTC
CDR3aa: CASSSDSPNYGYTF

v_gene: TRBV10-3
d_gene: TRBD1
abundance: once
j_gene: TRBJ2-3
CDR3nt: TGTGCCATCAGAACAGGGGCAGATACGCAGTATTTT
CDR3aa: CAIRTGADTQYF

v_gene: TRBV28
d_gene: TRBD2
abundance: .
j_gene: TRBJ2-5
CDR3nt: TGTGCCAGCTCTTTTAGCGGGGGGGAAGAGACCCAGTACTTC
CDR3aa: CASSFSGGEETQYF

v_gene: TRBV5-1
d_gene: TRBD1
abundance: once
j_gene: TRBJ2-2
CDR3nt: TGCGCCAGCAGCTTTGGAGGGGACAGGGGGGAGCTGTTTTTT
CDR3aa: CASSFGGDRGELFF

v_gene: TRBV4-1
d_gene: .
abundance: few
j_gene: TRBJ1-5
CDR3nt: TGCGCCAGCAGCCAAGAGGGGGGCGATCAGCCCCAGCATTTT
CDR3aa: CASSQEGGDQPQHF